These 13 T cell receptor beta chains were all obtained from the same sample, sequenced in a study. Amplification of TRBV12-4/TRBJ1-2 clonotypes used adaptor-ligated barcode primers. TCRdb reprocessed the multiplex PCR reads with MiXCR, giving one entry per CDR3 protein. The sample lists over a thousand distinct CDR3 sequences, under 30% seen once, with around 5.5% in the top ten. Material: naive CD4+ T cells sorted from blood. The subset is: naive CD4+ T cells, CD4+CD45RA+CD25-. The source is a female donor with breast cancer.

The CDR3 sequence: CASSFVSSNGYTF. The CDR3 region has the DNA TGTGCCAGCAGTTTCGTCAGCTCGAATGGCTACACCTTC. The chain recombines TRBV12-3 or TRBV12-4 with TRBJ1-2; D call uncertain. There are 13 residues in the CDR3. V shed 3 bases and J shed 6 bases, with 11 bases lying between them.

The V gene is TRBV12-3 or TRBV12-4, the J gene TRBJ1-2, with D perhaps matching TRBD1 (6 bases). The V end was cut by 3 bases, the J end by 7 bases, with 9 bases between. The CDR3 runs 12 residues. DNA of the CDR3: TGTGCCAGCAGTTTTACAGGGTTTGGCTACACCTTC. Its protein product is CASSFTGFGYTF.

By share, this clonotype counts as medium-sized (0.01 to 0.1%). The rearrangement uses TRBV12-3 or TRBV12-4 and TRBJ1-2; 7 bases line up with TRBD1. Trimming cost V 3 bases and J 3 bases; bases outside gene matches: 4. The CDR3 is made up of 14 amino acids. CDR3 residues: CASSLDRPDYGYTF. CDR3 coding DNA: TGTGCCAGCAGTTTGGACAGGCCTGACTATGGCTACACCTTC.

In its sample, this clonotype ranks as medium-sized. The rearrangement joins TRBV12-3 or TRBV12-4 to TRBJ1-2, with D unresolved. This CDR3 contains 12 residues. Trimming left V 3 bases short and J 6 bases short, with 8 bases between. The CDR3 is CASSFSVDGYTF. Here the CDR3 DNA reads TGTGCCAGCAGTTTCTCAGTCGATGGCTACACCTTC.

This clonotype is large (0.1 to 1%) in the sample. The chain carries TRBV12-3 or TRBV12-4 and TRBJ1-2; no reliable D call. CDR3 length: 12 residues. Trimming removed 6 bases from V and 6 bases from J, with 11 bases in between. The CDR3 sequence is CASSRGVDGYTF. The CDR3 DNA reads TGTGCCAGCAGCCGCGGCGTTGATGGCTACACCTTC.

V and J are TRBV12-3 or TRBV12-4 and TRBJ1-2, with TRBD1 as a possible D gene (5 bases). Trimming took 3 bases from V and 6 from J, leaving 8 bases between them. CDR3 length: 12 residues. Here the CDR3 DNA reads TGTGCCAGCAGTTTGACCAGGGATGGCTACACCTTC. Amino acid sequence: CASSLTRDGYTF.

The chain links TRBV12-3 or TRBV12-4 to TRBJ1-2; perhaps TRBD1 as D (5 bases). Trimming removed 0 bases from V and 3 bases from J, with 8 bases in between. The CDR3 has 14 residues. The CDR3: CASSLAGAYYGYTF. In nucleotides, the CDR3 is TGTGCCAGCAGTTTAGCAGGGGCGTACTATGGCTACACCTTC.

V usage is TRBV12-3 or TRBV12-4 and J usage is TRBJ1-2, with D hard to call. The CDR3 loop spans 14 amino acids. V lost 2 bases, J lost 0 bases, and 7 bases lay in between. DNA for the CDR3: TGTGCCAGCAGTTTAAGTCTACCTAACTATGGCTACACCTTC. Translation gives CASSLSLPNYGYTF.

This clonotype occurred a few times. The chain carries TRBV12-3 or TRBV12-4 and TRBJ1-2, with 10 nucleotides matching TRBD1. The CDR3 spans 15 residues. After removal of 4 bases from V and 4 bases from J, the junction contained 6 bases not matched to a gene. The CDR3, as DNA: TGTGCCAGCAGTTCCAGGGACAGGGGTGGCTATGGCTACACCTTC. Translating gives CASSSRDRGGYGYTF.

In this sample, this clonotype is medium-sized. The chain links TRBV12-3 or TRBV12-4 to TRBJ1-2, with D unresolved. Trimming shortened V by 3 bases and J by 1 base, and 9 bases separated the two germline ends. This CDR3 spans 14 amino acids. The CDR3 sequence is CASSFRLINYGYTF. CDR3 sequence (DNA): TGTGCCAGCAGTTTTCGACTGATTAACTATGGCTACACCTTC.

V is TRBV12-3 or TRBV12-4 and J is TRBJ1-2; weak D call: TRBD1 (5 bases). The V end was cut by 1 base, the J end by 0 bases, with 6 bases between. This CDR3 has 14 amino acids. Written as DNA, the CDR3 is TGTGCCAGCAGTTTAGAGACAGCTAACTATGGCTACACCTTC. It encodes CASSLETANYGYTF.

The rearrangement joins TRBV12-3 or TRBV12-4 to TRBJ1-2, with 9 bases lining up with TRBD1. The V gene end was trimmed by 4 bases and the J gene end by 3 bases; junction bases not matched to a gene: 21. CDR3 length: 20 residues. CDR3: CASSSPARDSGTGCYYGYTF. CDR3 nucleotides: TGTGCCAGCAGTTCACCAGCAAGAGACTCCGGGACAGGGTGTTACTATGGCTACACCTTC.

As DNA, the CDR3 is TGTGCCAGCAGCTCGGACAGGAGACTTGGCTACACCTTC. The encoded protein is CASSSDRRLGYTF. V and J are TRBV12-3 or TRBV12-4 and TRBJ1-2, with 7 bases matching TRBD1. This CDR3 region has 13 residues. After removal of 6 bases from V and 7 bases from J, the junction contained 8 bases not matched to a gene.